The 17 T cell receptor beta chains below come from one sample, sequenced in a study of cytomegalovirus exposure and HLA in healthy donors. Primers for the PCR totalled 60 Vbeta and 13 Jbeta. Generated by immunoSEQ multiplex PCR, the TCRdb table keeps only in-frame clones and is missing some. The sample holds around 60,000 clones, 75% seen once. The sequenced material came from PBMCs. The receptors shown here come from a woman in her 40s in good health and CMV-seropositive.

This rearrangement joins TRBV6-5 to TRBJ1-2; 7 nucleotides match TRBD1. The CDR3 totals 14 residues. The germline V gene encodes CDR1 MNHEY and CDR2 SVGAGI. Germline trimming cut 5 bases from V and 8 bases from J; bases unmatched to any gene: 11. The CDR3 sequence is CASSAPGQSYGYTF. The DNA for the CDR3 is TGTGCCAGCAGTGCACCGGGACAGTCATACGGCTACACCTTC.

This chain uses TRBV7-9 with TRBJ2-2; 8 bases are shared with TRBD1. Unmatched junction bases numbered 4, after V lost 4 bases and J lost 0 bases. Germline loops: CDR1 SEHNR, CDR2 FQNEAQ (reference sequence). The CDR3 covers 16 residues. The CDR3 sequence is CASSSTGVPNTGELFF. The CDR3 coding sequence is TGTGCCAGCAGCTCGACAGGGGTGCCGAACACCGGGGAGCTGTTTTTT.

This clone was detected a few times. In nucleotides, the CDR3 is TGTGCCACCAGCAGAGATTTGGACAGGGGTGGTGAGCAGTTCTTC. As protein: CATSRDLDRGGEQFF. J is TRBJ2-1 and V is TRBV15; TRBD1 matches at 9 bases. The germline V gene has CDR1 LNHNV and CDR2 YYDKDF (reference sequence). The junction had 6 bases not matched to a gene; V was cut back by 0 bases and J by 9 bases. The CDR3 contains 15 residues.

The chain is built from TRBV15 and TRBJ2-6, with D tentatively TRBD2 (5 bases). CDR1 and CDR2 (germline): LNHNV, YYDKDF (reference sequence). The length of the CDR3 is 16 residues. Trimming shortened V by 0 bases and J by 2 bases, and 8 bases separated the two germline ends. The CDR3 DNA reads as TGTGCCACCAGCAGAGAGGACGGGGCTGGGGCCAACGTCCTGACTTTC. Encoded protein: CATSREDGAGANVLTF.

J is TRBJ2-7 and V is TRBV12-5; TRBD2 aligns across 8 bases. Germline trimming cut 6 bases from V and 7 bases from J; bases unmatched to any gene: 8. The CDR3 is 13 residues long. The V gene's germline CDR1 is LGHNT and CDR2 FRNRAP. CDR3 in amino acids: CASGHGGGREQYF. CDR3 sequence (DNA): TGTGCTAGTGGCCACGGCGGGGGGAGAGAGCAGTACTTC.

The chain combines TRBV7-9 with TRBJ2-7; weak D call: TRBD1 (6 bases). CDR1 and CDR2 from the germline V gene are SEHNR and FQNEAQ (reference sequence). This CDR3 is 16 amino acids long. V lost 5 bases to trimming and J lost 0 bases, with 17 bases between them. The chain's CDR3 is CASSTTGTTSSYEQYF. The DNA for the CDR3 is TGTGCCAGCAGCACGACCGGGACAACTAGCTCCTACGAGCAGTACTTC. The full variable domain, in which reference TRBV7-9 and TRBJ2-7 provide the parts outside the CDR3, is DTGVSQNPRHKITKRGQNVTFRCDPISEHNRLYWYRQTLGQGPEFLTYFQNEAQLEKSRLLSDRFSAERPKGSFSTLEIQRTEQGDSAMYLCASSTTGTTSSYEQYFGPGTRLTVT.

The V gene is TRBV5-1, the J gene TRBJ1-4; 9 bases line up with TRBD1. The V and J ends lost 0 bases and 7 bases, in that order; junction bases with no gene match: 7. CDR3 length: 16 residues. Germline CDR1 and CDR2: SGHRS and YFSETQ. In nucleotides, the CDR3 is TGCGCCAGCAGCTTGGGAAGTGGGACAGGGTCTGAAAAACTGTTTTTT. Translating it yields CASSLGSGTGSEKLFF.

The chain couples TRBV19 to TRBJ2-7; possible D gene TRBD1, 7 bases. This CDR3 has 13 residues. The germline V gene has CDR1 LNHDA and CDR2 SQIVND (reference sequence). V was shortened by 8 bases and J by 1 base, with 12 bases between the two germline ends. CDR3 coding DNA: TGTGCCAGTCGTCCAGGGGGGTCCTACGAGCAGTACTTC. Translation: CASRPGGSYEQYF. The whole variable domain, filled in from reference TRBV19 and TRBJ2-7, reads DGGITQSPKYLFRKEGQNVTLSCEQNLNHDAMYWYRQDPGQGLRLIYYSQIVNDFQKGDIAEGYSVSREKKESFPLTVTSAQKNPTAFYLCASRPGGSYEQYFGPGTRLTVT.

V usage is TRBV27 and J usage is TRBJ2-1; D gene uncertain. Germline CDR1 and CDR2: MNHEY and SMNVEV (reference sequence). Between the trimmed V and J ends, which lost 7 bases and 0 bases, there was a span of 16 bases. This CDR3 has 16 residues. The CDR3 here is CASNLRGASSYNEQFF. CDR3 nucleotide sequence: TGTGCCAGCAACCTCAGAGGCGCCAGCTCCTACAATGAGCAGTTCTTC.

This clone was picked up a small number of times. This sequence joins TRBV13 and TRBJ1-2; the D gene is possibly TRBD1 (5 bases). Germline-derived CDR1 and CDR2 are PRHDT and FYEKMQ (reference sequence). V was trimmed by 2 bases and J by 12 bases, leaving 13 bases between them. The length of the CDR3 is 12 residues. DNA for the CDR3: TGTGCCAGCAGCTTACAGCGTGGGGGGAACACCTTC. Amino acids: CASSLQRGGNTF. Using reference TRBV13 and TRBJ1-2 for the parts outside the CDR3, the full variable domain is AAGVIQSPRHLIKEKRETATLKCYPIPRHDTVYWYQQGPGQDPQFLISFYEKMQSDKGSIPDRFSAQQFSDYHSELNMSSLELGDSALYFCASSLQRGGNTFGSGTRLTVV.

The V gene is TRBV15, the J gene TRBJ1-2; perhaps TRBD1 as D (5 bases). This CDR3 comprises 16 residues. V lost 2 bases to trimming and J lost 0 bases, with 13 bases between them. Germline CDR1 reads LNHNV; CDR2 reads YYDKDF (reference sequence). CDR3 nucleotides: TGTGCCACCAGCAGAAGGGACTTGGGATCTAACTATGGCTACACCTTC. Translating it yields CATSRRDLGSNYGYTF.

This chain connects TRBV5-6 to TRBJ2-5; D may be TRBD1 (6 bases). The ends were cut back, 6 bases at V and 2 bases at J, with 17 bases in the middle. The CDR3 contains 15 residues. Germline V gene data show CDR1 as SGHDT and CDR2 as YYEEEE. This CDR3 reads CASNAVDRNQETQYF. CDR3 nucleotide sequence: TGTGCCAGCAACGCGGTCGACAGGAATCAAGAGACCCAGTACTTC.

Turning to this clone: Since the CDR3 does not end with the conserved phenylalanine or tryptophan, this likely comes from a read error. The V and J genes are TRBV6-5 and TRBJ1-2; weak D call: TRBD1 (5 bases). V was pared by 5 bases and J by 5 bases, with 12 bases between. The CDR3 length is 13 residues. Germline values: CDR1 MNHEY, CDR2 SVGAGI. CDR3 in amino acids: CASSLTGGYGYTL. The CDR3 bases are TGTGCCAGCAGTCTAACCGGGGGTTATGGCTACACCCTC.

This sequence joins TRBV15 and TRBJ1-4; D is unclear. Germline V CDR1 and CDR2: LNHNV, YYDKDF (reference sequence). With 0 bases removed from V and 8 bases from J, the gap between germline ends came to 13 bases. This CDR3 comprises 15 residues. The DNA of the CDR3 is TGTGCCACCAGCAGAGATCGATCCCCACGGGAAAAACTGTTTTTT. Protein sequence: CATSRDRSPREKLFF.

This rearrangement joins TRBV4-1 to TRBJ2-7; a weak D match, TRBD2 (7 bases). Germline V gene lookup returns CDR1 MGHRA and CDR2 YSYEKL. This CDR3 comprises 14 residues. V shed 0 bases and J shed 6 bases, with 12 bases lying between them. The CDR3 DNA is TGCGCCAGCAGCCAAGATGGGGGGGGCACCGAGCAGTACTTC. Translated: CASSQDGGGTEQYF.

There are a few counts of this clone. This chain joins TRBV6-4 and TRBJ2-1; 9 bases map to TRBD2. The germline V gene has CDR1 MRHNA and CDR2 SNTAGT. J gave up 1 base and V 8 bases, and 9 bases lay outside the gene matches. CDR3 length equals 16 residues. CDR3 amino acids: CASGRGGGSSYNEQFF. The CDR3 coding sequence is TGTGCCAGCGGCCGCGGGGGGGGTTCTTCCTACAATGAGCAGTTCTTC.

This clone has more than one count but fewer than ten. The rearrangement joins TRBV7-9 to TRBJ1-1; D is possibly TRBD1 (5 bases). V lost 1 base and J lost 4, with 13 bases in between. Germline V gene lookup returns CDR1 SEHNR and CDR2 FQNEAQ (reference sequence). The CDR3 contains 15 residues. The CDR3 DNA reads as TGTGCCAGCAGCTTAGGAACCCTTAGGGGCACTGAAGCTTTCTTT. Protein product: CASSLGTLRGTEAFF.